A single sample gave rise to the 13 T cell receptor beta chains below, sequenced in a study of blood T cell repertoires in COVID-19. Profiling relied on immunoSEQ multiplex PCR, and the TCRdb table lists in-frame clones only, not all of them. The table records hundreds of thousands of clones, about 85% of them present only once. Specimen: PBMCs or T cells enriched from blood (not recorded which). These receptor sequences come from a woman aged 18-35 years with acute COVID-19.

The CDR3 DNA follows: TGCGCCAGCAGCCAAGATTACCCAGCGGGGGTGCAAGAGACCCAGTACTTC. The encoded protein is CASSQDYPAGVQETQYF. The rearrangement joins TRBV4-1 to TRBJ2-5; TRBD2 agrees at 8 bases. The V and J ends lost 0 bases and 2 bases, in that order; junction bases with no gene match: 8. The CDR3 is 17 residues long. Germline V gene sequence: CDR1 MGHRA, CDR2 YSYEKL.

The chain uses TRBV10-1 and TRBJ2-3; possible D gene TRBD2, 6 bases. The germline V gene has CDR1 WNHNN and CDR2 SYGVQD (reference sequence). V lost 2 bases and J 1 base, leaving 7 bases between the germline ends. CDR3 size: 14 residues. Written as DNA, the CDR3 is TGCGCCAGCAGTGAGGCTAGCGGCACAGATACGCAGTATTTT. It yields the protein CASSEASGTDTQYF.

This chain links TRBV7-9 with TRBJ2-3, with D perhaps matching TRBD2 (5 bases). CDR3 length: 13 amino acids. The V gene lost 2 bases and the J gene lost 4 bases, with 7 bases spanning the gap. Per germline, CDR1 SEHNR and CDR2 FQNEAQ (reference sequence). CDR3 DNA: TGTGCCAGCAGCTTAATCGGGGCAGATACGCAGTATTTT. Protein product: CASSLIGADTQYF.

As DNA, the CDR3 is TGCAGTGGGGCGATAAGCACTGAAGCTTTCTTT. Translating it yields CSGAISTEAFF. The chain uses TRBV20-1 and TRBJ1-1; D gene ambiguous. Between the trimmed V and J ends, which lost 7 bases and 4 bases, there was a span of 10 bases. Germline V lookup: CDR1 DFQATT, CDR2 SNEGSKA (reference sequence). The CDR3 covers 11 residues.

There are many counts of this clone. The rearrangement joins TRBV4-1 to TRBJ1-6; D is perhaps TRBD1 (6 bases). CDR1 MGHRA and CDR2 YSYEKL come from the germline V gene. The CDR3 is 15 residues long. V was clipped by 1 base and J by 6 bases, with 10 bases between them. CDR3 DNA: TGCGCCAGCAGCCAAGGTTTACAGGGTAATTCACCCCTCCACTTT. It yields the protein CASSQGLQGNSPLHF.

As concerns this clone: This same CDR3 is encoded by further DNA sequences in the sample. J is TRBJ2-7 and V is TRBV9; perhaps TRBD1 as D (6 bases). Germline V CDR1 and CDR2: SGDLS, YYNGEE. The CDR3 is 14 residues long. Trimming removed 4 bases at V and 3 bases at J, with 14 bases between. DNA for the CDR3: TGTGCCAGCAGCCCCCGGGACACCAGCTACGAGCAGTACTTC. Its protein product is CASSPRDTSYEQYF.

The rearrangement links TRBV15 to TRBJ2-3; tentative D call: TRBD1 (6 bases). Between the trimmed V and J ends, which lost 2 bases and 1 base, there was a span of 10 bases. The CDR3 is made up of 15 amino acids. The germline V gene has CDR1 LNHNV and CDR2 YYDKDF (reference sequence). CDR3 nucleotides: TGTGCCACCAGCAGAACAAACAGGGGCACAGATACGCAGTATTTT. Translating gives CATSRTNRGTDTQYF.

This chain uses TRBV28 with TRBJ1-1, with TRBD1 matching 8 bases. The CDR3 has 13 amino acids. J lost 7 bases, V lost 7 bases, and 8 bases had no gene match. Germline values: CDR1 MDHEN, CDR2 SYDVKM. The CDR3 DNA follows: TGTGCCAGCACCTTACAGGGGGTCGTTGAAGCTTTCTTT. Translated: CASTLQGVVEAFF.

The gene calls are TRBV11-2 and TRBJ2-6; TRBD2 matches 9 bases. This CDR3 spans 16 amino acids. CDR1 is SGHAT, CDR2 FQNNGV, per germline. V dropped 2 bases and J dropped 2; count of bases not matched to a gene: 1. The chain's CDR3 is CASSLIAGAGANVLTF. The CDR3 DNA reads TGTGCCAGCAGCTTAATAGCGGGAGCTGGGGCCAACGTCCTGACTTTC.

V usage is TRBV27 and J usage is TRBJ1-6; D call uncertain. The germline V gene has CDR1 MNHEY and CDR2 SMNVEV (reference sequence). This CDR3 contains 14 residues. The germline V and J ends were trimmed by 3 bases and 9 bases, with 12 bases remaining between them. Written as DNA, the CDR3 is TGTGCCAGCAGTTTGGGGAGGGCTGGTTCACCCCTCCACTTT. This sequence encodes CASSLGRAGSPLHF.

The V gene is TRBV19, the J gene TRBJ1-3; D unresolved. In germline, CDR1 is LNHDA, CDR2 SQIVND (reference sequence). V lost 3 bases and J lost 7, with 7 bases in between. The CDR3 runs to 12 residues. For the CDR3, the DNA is TGTGCCAGTAGTATGAACGGGAACACCATATATTTT. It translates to CASSMNGNTIYF.

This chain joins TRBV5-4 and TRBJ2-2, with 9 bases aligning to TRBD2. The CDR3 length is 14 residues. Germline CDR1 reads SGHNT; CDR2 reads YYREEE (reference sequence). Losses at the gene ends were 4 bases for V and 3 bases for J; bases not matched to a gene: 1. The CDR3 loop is CASSAGGYTGELFF. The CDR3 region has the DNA TGTGCCAGCAGCGCGGGGGGGTACACCGGGGAGCTGTTTTTT.

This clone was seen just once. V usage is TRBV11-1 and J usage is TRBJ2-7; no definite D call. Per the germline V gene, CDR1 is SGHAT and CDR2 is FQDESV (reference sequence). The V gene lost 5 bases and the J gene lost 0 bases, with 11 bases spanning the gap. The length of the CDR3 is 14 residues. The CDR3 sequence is CASSPSPSSYEQYF. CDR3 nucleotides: TGTGCCAGCAGCCCCTCACCCAGCTCCTACGAGCAGTACTTC.